This TCR beta chain was captured in a study of cytomegalovirus exposure and HLA in healthy donors. CDR3 length equals 13 residues. V shed 4 bases, J shed 0 bases, and the junction held 1 base outside the gene matches. Germline CDR1 reads SQVTM; CDR2 reads ANQGSEA. Of note for this clone: Its antigen is as yet unknown.

PCR used 60 Vbeta primers and 13 Jbeta primers. Clones were read by immunoSEQ multiplex PCR, and TCRdb kept only the in-frame ones, dropping some. The table records some 150,000 clones, almost 80% of them present only once. Study-wide findings and caveats: Later work showed greater clonal expansion in HLA-associated TCR beta chains than in equally common others.

The receptor comes from a woman between 40 and 50 years old in good health and CMV-seropositive. The chain links TRBV29-1 to TRBJ2-3, with 7 bases that match TRBD2. The specimen was PBMCs. The CDR3 DNA is TGCAGCGTTGTGGGACTAAGCACAGATACGCAGTATTTT. This encodes CSVVGLSTDTQYF.